This T cell receptor (beta chain) is from a study of naive and memory T cell subsets. The library had UMIs added by 3' ligation of an oligonucleotide to TCR cDNA. Whole blood, roughly 2.4 ml, came from adult healthy volunteers. Four PCR rounds used nested alpha and beta constant region primers plus the SP2 primer. TCRdb processed the 5' RACE reads anew with MiXCR; each CDR3 protein has one entry. The sample consists of 45,000 to 55,000 distinct CDR3 sequences, approximately 4.5% of them appearing once. This clonotype was seen at least ten times. V was shortened by 1 base and J by 0 bases, with 7 bases between the two germline ends. The CDR3 contains 13 residues. From germline, CDR1 is GTSNPN and CDR2 SVGIG (reference sequence).

The receptor comes from a female donor in good health. V usage is TRBV30 and J usage is TRBJ2-7; D unclear. The CDR3 sequence: CAWSEQSSYEQYF. The CDR3 region has the DNA TGTGCCTGGAGTGAACAGAGCTCCTACGAGCAGTACTTC.